This T cell receptor beta chain appears in the sequencing data of a study of spatial heterogeneity in lung cancer (dated by TCRdb to between 2017 and 2020). At the level of the whole study: More beta-chain than alpha-chain transcripts were consistently detected, likely reflecting higher beta-chain transcript abundance. In tumor regions, TCR transcript counts showed a strong correlation with a T cell transcriptional module score derived from matched bulk RNA-seq. In the raw uncorrected reads, each unique combination of TCR and UMI appeared more than ten times on average. In non-small cell lung cancer, the study made a quantitative comparison of TCR alpha and beta repertoires among multiple tumor regions, matched nontumor lung and blood. Nonsynonymous mutation counts, determined by whole-exome sequencing of tumor tissue, were related to TCR repertoire features. Both alpha and beta chains were TCR-sequenced in 200 to 250 tumor regions, around 64 matched nontumor lung samples and around 54 PBMC samples obtained at surgery. What the authors observed across the whole study: The count of ubiquitous expanded TCRs correlated with the count of ubiquitous nonsynonymous mutations, and the count of regional expanded TCRs correlated with the count of regional nonsynonymous mutations. The tumor nonsynonymous mutation count correlated with the number of expanded alpha and beta TCRs within the tumor. Confirming at a functional level the hypothesis that regional TCRs recognize regional mutations was considered to require additional single-cell paired TCR alpha and beta sequencing. TCR-seq was estimated to cover only 6% to 7% of tumor T cells for alpha chains and around 13% for beta chains.

The time point label here, explained by the study, means: sample taken at primary tumor resection. The donors were 72 patients from the lung TRACERx cohort who had early-stage, untreated non-small cell lung cancer. Without any cell sorting, TCR sequencing was performed on whole RNA extracted either from tumor and nontumor lung tissue or from cryopreserved PBMC samples. A patient was chosen for TCR sequencing only when enough RNA was available from at least two tumor regions. A lung pathologist reviewed the tumor and adjacent nontumor lung specimens before the specimens were selected. This clonotype was detected ten times or more. The antigen it recognizes is unknown. No much larger clone is present one base from it, and per-base qualities are unavailable. V and J are truncated by 5 bases and 9 bases respectively, leaving an intervening sequence of 14 bases. Taken from cysteine to phenylalanine, the CDR3 has 12 residues. Only the CDR3 region is kept as DNA, spanning 36 bases read in frame from base 1. The germline V gene yields MDHEN for CDR1 and SYDVKM for CDR2.

Library preparation used 5' RACE. Sequencing used a NextSeq 500. To allow correction of PCR and sequencing errors, the TCR library protocol tagged every TCR cDNA molecule with a unique molecular identifier. Regarding the original processing steps: TCR identification, UMI-based error correction and CDR3 extraction were performed with Decombinator tools. TCRs above a frequency of 2 per 1,000, corresponding to the top 1% of the tumor frequency distribution, were defined as expanded. Expanded tumor TCRs statistically deemed absent (corrected P<0.05) from at least one tumor region were classed as regional, and all other expanded tumor TCRs were classed as ubiquitous. Renyi diversity was calculated using the R vegan package after each repertoire was subsampled 100 times to 5,000 TCRs. CDR3 similarity networks were built from amino acid triplet string-kernel similarity, connecting CDR3s with pairwise similarity above 0.82. Clones were called with MiXCR by TCRdb after fastp trimmed the public reads at Q25, and only in-frame beta chains were retained. All rows with the same CDR3 protein become a single entry with the most common DNA and genes. The V and J calls follow TCRdb's processing rather than the paper's. The sample has fewer than 20,000 distinct CDR3 sequences on record, 7% to 7.5% of them singletons. Clones ranked in the top ten supply around 20% of the sample.

Recombination joined TRBV28 with TRBJ2-7; there is no confident call for the D gene. The origin of this receptor is a female donor with early-stage non-small cell lung cancer. Sequencing was performed on lung tumor tissue, taken at surgery. Here the CDR3 is given as CASSALHGTQYF. The base sequence is TGTGCCAGCAGTGCCCTACATGGTACGCAGTACTTC.